Shown below are 3 T cell receptor beta chains from a single sample sequenced in a study of response to subunit inactivated influenza vaccine. TCRdb redid the calling of the RT-PCR reads with MiXCR, one entry per CDR3 protein. The repertoire includes around 760,000 distinct CDR3 sequences, roughly 14% of them detected once, and 5.5% to 7% sits in the top ten. The sample was PBMCs from blood, taken around 15 days before vaccination. Receptor source: a man between 45 and 60 years old who received an inactivated influenza vaccine.

This clonotype has a handful of counts. The J gene is TRBJ1-4, the V gene TRBV7-2; D is possibly TRBD1 (6 bases). Germline CDR1 reads SGHTA; CDR2 reads FQGNSA. This CDR3 is built from 16 residues. V lost 1 base to trimming and J lost 4 bases, with 13 bases between them. The CDR3 region has the DNA TGTGCCAGCAGCTTAGACCGAGGGGGTTTTAATGAAAAACTGTTTTTT. Protein product: CASSLDRGGFNEKLFF.

Comment on this clonotype: A read error may account for a junction end that differs from germline. J is TRBJ1-1 and V is TRBV6-1, with 10 bases matching TRBD1. This CDR3 is 17 amino acids long. CDR1 and CDR2 (germline): MNHNS, SASEGT. The CDR3, as DNA: TGTGCCAGCACTAAAGGACAGGGGGGAGGGTTAGACACTGAAGCTATCTTT. Protein sequence: CASTKGQGGGLDTEAIF.

The chain has TRBV28 and TRBJ2-1; TRBD2 aligns across 14 bases. Germline V gene lookup returns CDR1 MDHEN and CDR2 SYDVKM. This CDR3 region has 16 residues. V shed 5 bases and J 8 bases; nucleotides not matched to a gene: 8. Here the CDR3 reads CASSVGLAGVSHEQFF. The CDR3 DNA sequence: TGTGCCAGCAGTGTGGGACTAGCGGGAGTAAGCCATGAGCAGTTCTTC.